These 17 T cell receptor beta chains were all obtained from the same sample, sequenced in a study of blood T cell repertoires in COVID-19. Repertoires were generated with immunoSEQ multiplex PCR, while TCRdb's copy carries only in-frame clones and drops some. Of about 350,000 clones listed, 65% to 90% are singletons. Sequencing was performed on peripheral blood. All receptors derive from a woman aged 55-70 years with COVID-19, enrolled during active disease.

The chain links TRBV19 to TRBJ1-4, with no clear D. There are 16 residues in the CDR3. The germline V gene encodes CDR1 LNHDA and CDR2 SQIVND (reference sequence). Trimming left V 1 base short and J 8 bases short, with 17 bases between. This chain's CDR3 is CASSIVHPSPREKLFF. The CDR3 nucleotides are TGTGCCAGTAGTATAGTTCATCCCTCACCACGGGAAAAACTGTTTTTT.

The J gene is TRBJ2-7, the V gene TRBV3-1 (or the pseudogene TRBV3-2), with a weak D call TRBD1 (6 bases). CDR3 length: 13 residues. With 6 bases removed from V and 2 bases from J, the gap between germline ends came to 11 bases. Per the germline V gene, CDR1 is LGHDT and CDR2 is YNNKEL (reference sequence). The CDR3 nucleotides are TGTGCCAGCAGTCGACAGGTGGCCTACGAGCAGTACTTC. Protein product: CASSRQVAYEQYF.

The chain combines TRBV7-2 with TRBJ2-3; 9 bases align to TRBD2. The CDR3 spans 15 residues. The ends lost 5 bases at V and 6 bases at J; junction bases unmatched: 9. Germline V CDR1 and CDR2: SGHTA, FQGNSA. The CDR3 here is CASSPGTSYLDTQYF. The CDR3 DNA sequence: TGTGCCAGCAGCCCCGGGACTAGCTACTTGGATACGCAGTATTTT.

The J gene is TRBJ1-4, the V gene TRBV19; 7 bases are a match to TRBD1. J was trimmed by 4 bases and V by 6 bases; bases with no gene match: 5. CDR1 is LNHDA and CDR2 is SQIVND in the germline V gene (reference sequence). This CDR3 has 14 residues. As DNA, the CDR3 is TGTGCCAGTAGCCTACAGGGGTTTAATGAAAAACTGTTTTTT. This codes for CASSLQGFNEKLFF. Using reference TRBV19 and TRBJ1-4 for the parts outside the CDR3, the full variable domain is DGGITQSPKYLFRKEGQNVTLSCEQNLNHDAMYWYRQDPGQGLRLIYYSQIVNDFQKGDIAEGYSVSREKKESFPLTVTSAQKNPTAFYLCASSLQGFNEKLFFGSGTQLSVL.

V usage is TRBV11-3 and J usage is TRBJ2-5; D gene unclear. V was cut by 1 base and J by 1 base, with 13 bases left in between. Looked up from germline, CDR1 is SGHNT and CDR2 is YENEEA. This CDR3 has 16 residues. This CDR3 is CASSLVRRWSQETQYF. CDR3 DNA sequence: TGTGCCAGCAGCTTAGTTCGACGGTGGAGCCAAGAGACCCAGTACTTC.

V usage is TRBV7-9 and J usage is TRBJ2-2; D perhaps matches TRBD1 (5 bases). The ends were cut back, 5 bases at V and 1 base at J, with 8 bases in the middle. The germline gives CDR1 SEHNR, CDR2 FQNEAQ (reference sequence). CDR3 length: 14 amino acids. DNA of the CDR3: TGTGCCAGCAGCGGCGGACAGAACACCGGGGAGCTGTTTTTT. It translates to CASSGGQNTGELFF.

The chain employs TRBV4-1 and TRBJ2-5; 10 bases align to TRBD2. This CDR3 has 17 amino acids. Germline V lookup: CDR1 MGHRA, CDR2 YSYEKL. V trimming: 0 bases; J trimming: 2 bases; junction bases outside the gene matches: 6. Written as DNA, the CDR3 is TGCGCCAGCAGCCAAGACACCCTAGCGGGAGCACAAGAGACCCAGTACTTC. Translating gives CASSQDTLAGAQETQYF.

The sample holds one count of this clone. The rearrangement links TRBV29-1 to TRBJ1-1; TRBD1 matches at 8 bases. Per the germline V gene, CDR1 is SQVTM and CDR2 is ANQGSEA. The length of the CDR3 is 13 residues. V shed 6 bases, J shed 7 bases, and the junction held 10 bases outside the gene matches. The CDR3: CSVLRTGTNEAFF. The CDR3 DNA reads TGCAGCGTACTAAGGACAGGGACGAATGAAGCTTTCTTT. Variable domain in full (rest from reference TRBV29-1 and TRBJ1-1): SAVISQKPSRDICQRGTSLTIQCQVDSQVTMMFWYRQQPGQSLTLIATANQGSEATYESGFVIDKFPISRPNLTFSTLTVSNMSPEDSSIYLCSVLRTGTNEAFFGQGTRLTVV.

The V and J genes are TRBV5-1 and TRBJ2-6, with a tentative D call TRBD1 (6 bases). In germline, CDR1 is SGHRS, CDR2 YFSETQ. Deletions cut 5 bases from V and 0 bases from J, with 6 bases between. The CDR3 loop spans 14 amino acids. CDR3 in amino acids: CASRDSSGANVLTF. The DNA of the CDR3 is TGCGCCAGCAGGGACAGCTCTGGGGCCAACGTCCTGACTTTC.

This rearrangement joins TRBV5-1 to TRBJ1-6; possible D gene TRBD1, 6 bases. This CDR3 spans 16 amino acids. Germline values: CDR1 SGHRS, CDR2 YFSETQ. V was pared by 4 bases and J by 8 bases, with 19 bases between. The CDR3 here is CASSLTGGGAYSPLHF. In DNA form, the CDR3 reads TGCGCCAGCAGCCTGACTGGCGGGGGCGCGTATTCACCCCTCCACTTT.

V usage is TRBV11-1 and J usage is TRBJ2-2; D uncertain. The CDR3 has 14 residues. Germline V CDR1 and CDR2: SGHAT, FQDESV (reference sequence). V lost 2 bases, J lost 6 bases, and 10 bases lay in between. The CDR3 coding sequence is TGTGCCAGCAGCTTATACAACGAAGCCGGGGAGCTGTTTTTT. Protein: CASSLYNEAGELFF.

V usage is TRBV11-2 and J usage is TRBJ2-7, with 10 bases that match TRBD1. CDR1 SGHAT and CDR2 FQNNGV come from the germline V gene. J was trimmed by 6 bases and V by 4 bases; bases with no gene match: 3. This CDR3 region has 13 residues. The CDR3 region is CASSWDRGGEQYF. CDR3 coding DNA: TGTGCCAGCAGCTGGGACAGGGGTGGCGAGCAGTACTTC.

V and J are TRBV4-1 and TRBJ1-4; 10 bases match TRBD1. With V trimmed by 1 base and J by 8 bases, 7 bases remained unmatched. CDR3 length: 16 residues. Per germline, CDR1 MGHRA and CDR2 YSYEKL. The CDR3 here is CASSQGFGQGGEKLFF. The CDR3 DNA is TGCGCCAGCAGCCAAGGGTTCGGACAGGGGGGAGAAAAACTGTTTTTT.

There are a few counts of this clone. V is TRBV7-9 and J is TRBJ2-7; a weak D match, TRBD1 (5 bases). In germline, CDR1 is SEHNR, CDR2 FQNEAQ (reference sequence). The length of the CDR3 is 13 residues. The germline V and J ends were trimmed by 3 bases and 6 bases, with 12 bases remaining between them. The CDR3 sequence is CASSLTQGREQYF. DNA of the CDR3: TGTGCCAGCAGCTTGACGCAGGGCCGCGAGCAGTACTTC.

CDR3 amino acids: CASSSTGGHEQYF. In nucleotides, the CDR3 is TGTGCCAGCAGTAGTACAGGGGGGCACGAGCAGTACTTC. This chain joins TRBV12-3 or TRBV12-4 and TRBJ2-7, with TRBD1 identical over 8 bases. With 5 bases clipped from V and 5 bases from J, the junction kept 5 bases outside the gene matches. This CDR3 comprises 13 residues.

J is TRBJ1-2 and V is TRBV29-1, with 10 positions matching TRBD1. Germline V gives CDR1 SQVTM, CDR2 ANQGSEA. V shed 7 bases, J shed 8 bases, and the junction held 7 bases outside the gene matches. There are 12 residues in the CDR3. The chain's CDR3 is CSAGTGDQGYTF. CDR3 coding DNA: TGCAGCGCAGGGACAGGGGATCAGGGCTACACCTTC. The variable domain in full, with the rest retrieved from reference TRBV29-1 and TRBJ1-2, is SAVISQKPSRDICQRGTSLTIQCQVDSQVTMMFWYRQQPGQSLTLIATANQGSEATYESGFVIDKFPISRPNLTFSTLTVSNMSPEDSSIYLCSAGTGDQGYTFGSGTRLTVV.

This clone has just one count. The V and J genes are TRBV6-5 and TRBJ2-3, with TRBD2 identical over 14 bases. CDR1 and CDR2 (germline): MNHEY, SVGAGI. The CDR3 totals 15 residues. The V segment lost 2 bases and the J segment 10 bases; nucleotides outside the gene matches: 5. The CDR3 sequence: CASSYQTSGGAPQYF. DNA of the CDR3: TGTGCCAGCAGTTACCAGACTAGCGGGGGGGCTCCGCAGTATTTT.